In this sample, the clone carrying this T cell receptor (beta chain) turned up once. The target antigen is unknown. This sample is part of a study of circulating and synovial CD4+ cells in juvenile arthritis. Study-wide results and caveats: Diversity here was lower than in bulk blood CD4 cells. CPL and bulk CD4 samples differed at least tenfold in T cell genomes.

The repertoire was sequenced with immunoSEQ multiplex PCR; TCRdb's copy has only in-frame clones and lacks some. The sample has tens of thousands of clones, about 95% seen once; the top ten hold around 0.7%. The CDR3 has 15 amino acids. J gave up 3 bases and V 5 bases, and 8 bases lay outside the gene matches. Germline CDR1 and CDR2: MNHEY and SVGAGI. This receptor was identified in a human donor with juvenile idiopathic arthritis. Sequenced material: CD4+ T cells from blood. This rearrangement joins TRBV6-5 to TRBJ2-7, with 9 positions matching TRBD2. As DNA, the CDR3 is TGTGCCAGCAGTACCCTTCGCGGGGGGGTCTACGAGCAGTACTTC. It specifies CASSTLRGGVYEQYF.